These 31 T cell receptor beta chains came from one sample sequenced in a study of OX40 agonist ivuxolimab in advanced cancers. The protocol was immunoSEQ multiplex PCR, while the TCRdb copy is restricted to in-frame clones and leaves out a portion. The repertoire has tens of thousands of clones, over 75% of them found once; the top ten carry under 7%. This specimen was CD4+ or CD8+ T cells sorted from blood, taken in a trial of the OX40 agonist ivuxolimab. Receptors originate from an adult with an advanced solid tumor such as melanoma, head and neck, liver or kidney cancer.

This chain links TRBV5-6 with TRBJ2-5, with D hard to call. CDR1 is SGHDT and CDR2 is YYEEEE in the germline V gene. The CDR3 loop spans 14 amino acids. Trimming left V 2 bases short and J 5 bases short, with 13 bases between. The CDR3 DNA is TGTGCCAGCAGCTTTTGGACCCTTGGGGAGACCCAGTACTTC. Amino acids: CASSFWTLGETQYF. The full variable domain, in which reference TRBV5-6 and TRBJ2-5 provide the parts outside the CDR3, is DAGVTQSPTHLIKTRGQQVTLRCSPKSGHDTVSWYQQALGQGPQFIFQYYEEEERQRGNFPDRFSGHQFPNYSSELNVNALLLGDSALYLCASSFWTLGETQYFGPGTRLLVL.

The rearrangement joins TRBV30 to TRBJ2-2; D ambiguous. The CDR3 runs to 13 residues. Germline loops: CDR1 GTSNPN, CDR2 SVGIG (reference sequence). Trimming cost V 4 bases and J 7 bases, with 13 bases left between them. The CDR3 region is CAWTELNNGELFF. The CDR3 nucleotides are TGTGCCTGGACGGAGCTGAATAACGGGGAGCTGTTTTTT.

The V and J genes are TRBV28 and TRBJ1-2; unclear D gene. Deletions cut 3 bases from V and 2 bases from J, with 7 bases between. CDR1 is MDHEN and CDR2 is SYDVKM in the germline V gene. CDR3 length: 13 amino acids. The CDR3 protein is CASSFQENYGYTF. CDR3 nucleotides: TGTGCCAGCAGTTTTCAGGAGAACTATGGCTACACCTTC.

As regards this clone: Its ends do not fully match the called genes, so a read error is possible. The chain combines TRBV7-7 with TRBJ2-2, with TRBD2 matching over 10 bases. Germline-derived CDR1 and CDR2 are SSHAT and FNYEAQ (reference sequence). This CDR3 has 18 residues. The CDR3 DNA is TGTGCTAGCAGCTTCCTTAGCGGGGGGCCCGACTACACCGGGGAGCTGTTTTTT. It translates to CASSFLSGGPDYTGELFF. Variable domain in full (rest from reference TRBV7-7 and TRBJ2-2): GAGVSQSPRYKVTKRGQDVTLRCDPISSHATLYWYQQALGQGPEFLTYFNYEAQPDKSGLPSDRFSAERPEGSISTLTIQRTEQRDSAMYRCASSFLSGGPDYTGELFFGEGSRLTVL.

The chain has TRBV27 and TRBJ2-1, with 13 bases lining up with TRBD2. Germline loops: CDR1 MNHEY, CDR2 SMNVEV (reference sequence). The CDR3 runs 15 residues. The ends lost 5 bases at V and 6 bases at J; junction bases unmatched: 4. CDR3 nucleotide sequence: TGTGCCAGCAGTGAGGGACTAGCGGGGTTCAATGAGCAGTTCTTC. It is translated as CASSEGLAGFNEQFF.

In its sample, this clone was seen once. The genes are TRBV29-1 and TRBJ2-2; 8 nucleotides align to TRBD2. Germline V CDR1 and CDR2: SQVTM, ANQGSEA. The CDR3 has 14 amino acids. Unmatched junction bases numbered 6, after V lost 5 bases and J lost 4 bases. The CDR3 region is CSVTGTSGTGELFF. CDR3 sequence (DNA): TGCAGCGTTACCGGGACTAGTGGCACCGGGGAGCTGTTTTTT.

In this sample, this clone turned up a few times. The same CDR3 arises from other DNA sequences in this sample as well. The chain couples TRBV4-3 to TRBJ2-1; the D gene could be TRBD1 or TRBD2 (5 bases each). CDR1 is LGHNA, CDR2 YSLEER, per germline. This CDR3 spans 15 amino acids. V lost 3 bases and J lost 0, with 9 bases in between. CDR3 nucleotides: TGCGCCAGCAGCCATGGGGGAAGCTCCTACAATGAGCAGTTCTTC. It yields the protein CASSHGGSSYNEQFF.

The V call is TRBV5-1, the J call TRBJ2-5, with TRBD1 as a possible D gene (6 bases). V was cut by 4 bases and J by 4 bases, with 14 bases left in between. This CDR3 is built from 14 residues. The V gene's germline CDR1 is SGHRS and CDR2 YFSETQ. The CDR3, as DNA: TGCGCCAGCAGCCCACAGGGAATTGGAGAGACCCAGTACTTC. Amino acid sequence: CASSPQGIGETQYF.

The rearrangement uses TRBV6-5 and TRBJ2-5; 9 positions agree with TRBD1. The J call may be faulty, since TRBJ2-7 better matches the DNA end. There are 16 residues in the CDR3. CDR1 is MNHEY, CDR2 SVGAGI, per germline. In nucleotides, the CDR3 is TGTGCCAGCAGTTCTTCCCTACAGGGGGCGCGCTACGAGCAGTACTTC. It codes for CASSSSLQGARYEQYF.

The CDR3 sequence is CASSWGRGNEKLFF. DNA of the CDR3: TGTGCCAGCAGTTGGGGCAGGGGTAATGAAAAACTGTTTTTT. The V gene is TRBV6-5, the J gene TRBJ1-4, with D perhaps matching TRBD1 (6 bases). In germline, CDR1 is MNHEY, CDR2 SVGAGI. This CDR3 has 14 residues. V was clipped by 4 bases and J by 4 bases, with 10 bases between them.

V is TRBV28 and J is TRBJ1-2; D is unclear. Germline V gene lookup returns CDR1 MDHEN and CDR2 SYDVKM. The CDR3 covers 15 residues. Trimming removed 4 bases at V and 4 bases at J, with 16 bases between. CDR3 sequence reads: CASSSYERLSYGYTF. DNA for the CDR3: TGTGCCAGCAGTTCTTACGAGAGGTTAAGCTATGGCTACACCTTC.

The chain uses TRBV2 and TRBJ1-6, with D uncertain. V was pared by 3 bases and J by 4 bases, with 16 bases between. The CDR3 is 17 residues long. CDR1 and CDR2 from the germline V gene are SNHLY and FYNNEI. The CDR3 DNA is TGTGCCAGCAGTGACTACGGGGAGGGCCCATATAATTCACCCCTCCACTTT. Translation gives CASSDYGEGPYNSPLHF.

The chain carries TRBV2 and TRBJ2-2, with a possible D match to TRBD2 (7 bases). Germline V CDR1 and CDR2: SNHLY, FYNNEI. V was clipped by 8 bases and J by 4 bases, with 14 bases between them. The CDR3 covers 14 residues. The DNA of the CDR3 is TGTGCCAGCGTGCGGGGAGGGGGCACCGGGGAGCTGTTTTTT. It specifies CASVRGGGTGELFF.

The chain has TRBV27 and TRBJ2-7, with 14 bases fitting TRBD2. Losses at the gene ends were 6 bases for V and 0 bases for J; bases not matched to a gene: 7. Germline V gives CDR1 MNHEY, CDR2 SMNVEV (reference sequence). The CDR3 is 17 amino acids. The CDR3 bases are TGTGCCAGCAGCGGGACTAGCGGGGGTCAAAGCTCCTACGAGCAGTACTTC. Residues: CASSGTSGGQSSYEQYF.

The gene calls are TRBV18 and TRBJ1-1; a possible D gene is TRBD1 (5 bases). The CDR3 length is 15 residues. In germline, CDR1 is KGHSH, CDR2 LQKENI. Trimming shortened V by 1 base and J by 6 bases, and 15 bases separated the two germline ends. The CDR3, as DNA: TGTGCCAGCTCACCACGATGGGCAGGGAAGGCTGAAGCTTTCTTT. This sequence encodes CASSPRWAGKAEAFF.

The chain uses TRBV7-2 and TRBJ2-5; no reliable D call. Germline V gene lookup returns CDR1 SGHTA and CDR2 FQGNSA. Trimming left V 1 base short and J 5 bases short, with 5 bases between. The CDR3 length is 12 residues. This CDR3 is CASSLDRETQYF. In nucleotides, the CDR3 is TGTGCCAGCAGCTTAGATCGGGAGACCCAGTACTTC.

This clone was counted a few times. The rearrangement uses TRBV7-3 and TRBJ2-2, with 7 bases matching TRBD1. In germline, CDR1 is SGHTA, CDR2 FQGTGA. With 5 bases clipped from V and 4 bases from J, the junction kept 4 bases outside the gene matches. The CDR3 loop spans 14 amino acids. This CDR3 reads CASSPRTGTGELFF. The CDR3 DNA reads TGTGCCAGCAGCCCCCGGACAGGCACCGGGGAGCTGTTTTTT.

This rearrangement joins TRBV7-2 to TRBJ1-2, with 9 bases matching TRBD1. The V segment lost 1 base and the J segment 9 bases; nucleotides outside the gene matches: 9. The CDR3 is made up of 15 amino acids. CDR1 is SGHTA and CDR2 is FQGNSA in the germline V gene. The CDR3 reads CASSLVPGTGWSYTF. The CDR3 region has the DNA TGTGCCAGCAGCTTAGTGCCCGGGACAGGGTGGAGCTACACCTTC.

V usage is TRBV2 and J usage is TRBJ1-6; TRBD1 might be the D (6 bases). Trimming took 5 bases from V and 5 from J, leaving 16 bases between them. The CDR3 has 16 residues. Per germline, CDR1 SNHLY and CDR2 FYNNEI. The CDR3 loop is CASSLWTAVNNSPLHF. The CDR3, as DNA: TGTGCCAGCAGTCTGTGGACAGCGGTTAATAATTCACCCCTCCACTTT.

This clone has just one count. This sequence joins TRBV7-2 and TRBJ2-1; D may be TRBD2 (6 bases). The CDR3 is 16 residues long. Germline values: CDR1 SGHTA, CDR2 FQGNSA. V lost 1 base, J lost 3 bases, and 13 bases lay in between. The CDR3 sequence: CASSLGPGVDYNEQFF. The CDR3, as DNA: TGTGCCAGCAGCTTAGGACCGGGAGTGGACTACAATGAGCAGTTCTTC.

The chain joins TRBV5-1 to TRBJ2-1, with TRBD2 matching 9 bases. The V gene end was trimmed by 5 bases and the J gene end by 4 bases; junction bases not matched to a gene: 4. The germline CDR1 and CDR2 sequences are SGHRS and YFSETQ. The CDR3 spans 14 residues. This chain's CDR3 is CASSGAGGYNEQFF. The CDR3 DNA reads as TGCGCCAGCAGTGGAGCGGGGGGTTACAATGAGCAGTTCTTC.

The J gene is TRBJ1-1, the V gene TRBV5-1; the D is unclear. There are 13 residues in the CDR3. Looked up from germline, CDR1 is SGHRS and CDR2 is YFSETQ. Trimming took off 4 bases at V and 1 base at J, with 8 bases between the two ends. CDR3 protein: CASSMDPNTEAFF. DNA for the CDR3: TGCGCCAGCAGCATGGACCCGAACACTGAAGCTTTCTTT.

The rearrangement links TRBV14 to TRBJ2-5; D not certain. V was shortened by 0 bases and J by 5 bases, with 13 bases between the two germline ends. The CDR3 loop spans 15 amino acids. Looked up from germline, CDR1 is SGHDN and CDR2 is FVKESK. The CDR3 spells CASSQDPQRWETQYF. The CDR3 DNA reads as TGTGCCAGCAGCCAAGATCCCCAGAGGTGGGAGACCCAGTACTTC.

This chain links TRBV11-1 with TRBJ2-3; D perhaps matches TRBD1 (6 bases). The CDR3 is 15 amino acids. Per germline, CDR1 SGHAT and CDR2 FQDESV (reference sequence). Trimming took off 2 bases at V and 3 bases at J, with 12 bases between the two ends. DNA for the CDR3: TGTGCCAGCAGCTTACCAGGGGCTTTTACAGATACGCAGTATTTT. Its translation is CASSLPGAFTDTQYF.

The chain uses TRBV7-8 and TRBJ1-5; D ambiguous. Germline V gives CDR1 SGHVS, CDR2 FQNEAQ. With 4 bases removed from V and 4 bases from J, the gap between germline ends came to 8 bases. This CDR3 region has 13 residues. The CDR3 bases are TGTGCCAGCAGCTCCCAGGAGAATCAGCCCCAGCATTTT. Translating gives CASSSQENQPQHF.

The chain has TRBV9 and TRBJ2-2; unclear D gene. V gave up 6 bases and J gave up 0 bases, with 12 bases separating them. The CDR3 has 15 amino acids. The germline gives CDR1 SGDLS, CDR2 YYNGEE. The chain's CDR3 is CASTPLSANTGELFF. Written as DNA, the CDR3 is TGTGCCAGCACCCCGTTGAGCGCGAACACCGGGGAGCTGTTTTTT.

V and J are TRBV19 and TRBJ1-4; no clear D. Germline V lookup: CDR1 LNHDA, CDR2 SQIVND (reference sequence). Trimming shortened V by 5 bases and J by 0 bases, and 10 bases separated the two germline ends. The CDR3 has 15 residues. In DNA, the CDR3 is TGTGCCAGTAGTGCTGACAACCCAACTAATGAAAAACTGTTTTTT. Translation gives CASSADNPTNEKLFF. Using reference TRBV19 and TRBJ1-4 for the parts outside the CDR3, the full variable domain is DGGITQSPKYLFRKEGQNVTLSCEQNLNHDAMYWYRQDPGQGLRLIYYSQIVNDFQKGDIAEGYSVSREKKESFPLTVTSAQKNPTAFYLCASSADNPTNEKLFFGSGTQLSVL.

The chain links TRBV7-8 to TRBJ1-1; D gene ambiguous. Germline V lookup: CDR1 SGHVS, CDR2 FQNEAQ. The V gene lost 5 bases and the J gene lost 2 bases, with 3 bases spanning the gap. The CDR3 has 11 amino acids. DNA of the CDR3: TGTGCCAGCAGCCACAACACTGAAGCTTTCTTT. This translates into CASSHNTEAFF.

The rearrangement joins TRBV5-6 to TRBJ2-3; TRBD2 is a possible D gene (6 bases). V dropped 2 bases and J dropped 6 bases, with 13 bases sitting between them. The CDR3 sequence is 14 residues long. The germline V gene encodes CDR1 SGHDT and CDR2 YYEEEE. CDR3 bases: TGTGCCAGCAGCTTTGGGCTAGCGAGGGATACGCAGTATTTT. This gives the protein CASSFGLARDTQYF. The full variable domain, with the rest looked up from reference TRBV5-6 and TRBJ2-3, is DAGVTQSPTHLIKTRGQQVTLRCSPKSGHDTVSWYQQALGQGPQFIFQYYEEEERQRGNFPDRFSGHQFPNYSSELNVNALLLGDSALYLCASSFGLARDTQYFGPGTRLTVL.

This clone has only a few counts. The chain joins TRBV11-3 to TRBJ2-7, with D maybe TRBD1 (6 bases). The V gene lost 4 bases and the J gene lost 2 bases, with 18 bases spanning the gap. The length of the CDR3 is 16 residues. CDR1 is SGHNT and CDR2 is YENEEA in the germline V gene. The CDR3 is CASSSGALSKTYEQYF. CDR3 DNA: TGTGCCAGCAGCTCAGGGGCCCTCAGTAAGACCTACGAGCAGTACTTC.

This clone was observed a handful of times. The V gene is TRBV19, the J gene TRBJ2-7; TRBD2 agrees at 8 bases. Losses at the gene ends were 11 bases for V and 1 base for J; bases not matched to a gene: 16. The germline V gene encodes CDR1 LNHDA and CDR2 SQIVND (reference sequence). This CDR3 contains 16 residues. CDR3 protein: CAPCGGRPLRSYEQYF. The CDR3 bases are TGTGCCCCTTGTGGCGGGAGGCCCCTCAGATCCTACGAGCAGTACTTC.